This section outlines one TCR beta chain sequence together with its context. Its antigen is unidentified. The sample comes from a study of shared clonotypes between healthy human individuals. On the study more broadly: Per-donor plates numbered three CD4 naive, three CD4 memory, two CD8 naive and one CD8 memory.

Study-level points and caveats: Four donors held about 4.5% of naive CD4 clonotypes in common.

The repertoire was sequenced with immunoSEQ multiplex PCR; TCRdb's copy has only in-frame clones and lacks some. This table holds millions of clones, 85% to 95% found once. Germline CDR1 reads GTSNPN; CDR2 reads SVGIG (reference sequence). The germline V and J ends were trimmed by 2 bases and 4 bases, with 11 bases remaining between them. The CDR3 contains 13 residues. J is TRBJ2-5 and V is TRBV30; D not resolved. The sequenced material came from naive CD4+ T cells sorted from blood. The subset was: CD45RA+ positively selected. The sequence came from a man younger than 35 in good health. This CDR3 is CAWSPRLGETQYF. DNA of the CDR3: TGTGCCTGGAGTCCTAGGTTAGGAGAGACCCAGTACTTC.